Presented here are 2 T cell receptor beta chains from one specimen sequenced in a study of T cells in Graves' hyperthyroidism and ophthalmopathy. RNA transcripts provided the source from which TCR beta CDR3 regions were amplified. The HTBI primer set was used in a first-round RT-PCR of the TCR CDR3. TCRdb reprocessed the multiplex PCR reads via MiXCR and lists one record per CDR3 protein. This sample yields roughly 560,000 distinct CDR3 sequences, of which about 15% are seen a single time; around 4.1% belongs to the top ten. Sample: blood. The receptors here all came from a woman in her thirties or forties with Graves' ophthalmopathy.

This clonotype was observed at least ten times. The genes are TRBV5-4 and TRBJ2-7; weak D call: TRBD2 (5 bases). V lost 4 bases and J 7 bases, leaving 12 bases between the germline ends. The CDR3 sequence is 12 residues long. CDR1 and CDR2 from the germline V gene are SGHNT and YYREEE (reference sequence). The CDR3 DNA reads TGTGCCAGCAGCGTGACTGGGAGTGAGCAGTACTTC. It translates to CASSVTGSEQYF.

This clonotype was detected ten times or more. The genes are TRBV11-2 and TRBJ1-2; 7 nucleotides line up with TRBD1. Germline V lookup: CDR1 SGHAT, CDR2 FQNNGV. This CDR3 comprises 13 residues. Trimming removed 8 bases from V and 4 bases from J; junction bases left unmatched: 7. The CDR3 sequence: CASGRGTSYGYTF. The CDR3 DNA reads TGTGCCAGCGGCAGGGGGACGAGCTATGGCTACACCTTC.